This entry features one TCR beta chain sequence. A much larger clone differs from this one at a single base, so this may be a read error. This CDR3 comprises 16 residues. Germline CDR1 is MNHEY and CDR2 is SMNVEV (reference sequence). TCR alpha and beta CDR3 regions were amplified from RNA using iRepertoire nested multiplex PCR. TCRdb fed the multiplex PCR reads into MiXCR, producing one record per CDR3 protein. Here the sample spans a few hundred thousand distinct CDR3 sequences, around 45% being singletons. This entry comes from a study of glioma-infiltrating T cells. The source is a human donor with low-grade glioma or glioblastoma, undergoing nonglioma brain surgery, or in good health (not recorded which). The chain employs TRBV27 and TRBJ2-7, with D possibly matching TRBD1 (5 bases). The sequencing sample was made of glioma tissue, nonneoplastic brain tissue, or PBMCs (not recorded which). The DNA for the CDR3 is TGTGCCGGCAGTTCGGCCCCCGGCAGGGTGGCCTACGAGCAGTACTTC. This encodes CAGSSAPGRVAYEQYF.